These 8 T cell receptor beta chains originate from one sample sequenced in a study of blood T cell repertoires in COVID-19. Libraries were prepared by immunoSEQ multiplex PCR; TCRdb keeps only in-frame clonotypes and omits some of them. The sample has roughly 160,000 clones; approximately 80% are singletons. The sequenced material came from PBMCs or T cells enriched from blood (not recorded which). The source is a man aged 50-60 years who had recovered from COVID-19.

This chain uses TRBV18 with TRBJ1-1; D is possibly TRBD1 (6 bases). Between the trimmed V and J ends, which lost 3 bases and 3 bases, there was a span of 14 bases. Germline V gene lookup returns CDR1 KGHSH and CDR2 LQKENI. The CDR3 runs to 15 residues. CDR3 residues: CASSPVPDRHTEAFF. The CDR3 region has the DNA TGTGCCAGCTCACCCGTCCCGGACAGACACACTGAAGCTTTCTTT.

V usage is TRBV7-8 and J usage is TRBJ2-1, with 7 bases lining up with TRBD2. The V gene's germline CDR1 is SGHVS and CDR2 FQNEAQ. With 7 bases clipped from V and 3 bases from J, the junction kept 9 bases outside the gene matches. The CDR3 loop spans 15 amino acids. CDR3 in DNA: TGTGCCAGCACCGTTGGCGGGAGTATCTACAATGAGCAGTTCTTC. This translates into CASTVGGSIYNEQFF.

The rearrangement uses TRBV5-5 and TRBJ1-2, with a possible D match to TRBD1 (5 bases). Trimming left V 4 bases short and J 5 bases short, with 18 bases between. From germline, CDR1 is SGHKS and CDR2 YYEKEE (reference sequence). CDR3 length: 15 amino acids. CDR3 sequence reads: CASSLLDQGQYGYTF. The CDR3 nucleotides are TGTGCCAGCAGCCTTCTAGATCAGGGCCAATATGGCTACACCTTC.

The chain is built from TRBV28 and TRBJ2-1; TRBD1 agrees at 7 bases. Germline CDR1 and CDR2: MDHEN and SYDVKM. J gave up 9 bases and V 5 bases, and 7 bases lay outside the gene matches. The CDR3 extends over 13 amino acids. In DNA form, the CDR3 reads TGTGCCAGCAGTCCGAACTACAGGGGTGAGCAGTTCTTC. Translation: CASSPNYRGEQFF. Complete variable domain (other parts from reference TRBV28 and TRBJ2-1): DVKVTQSSRYLVKRTGEKVFLECVQDMDHENMFWYRQDPGLGLRLIYFSYDVKMKEKGDIPEGYSVSREKKERFSLILESASTNQTSMYLCASSPNYRGEQFFGPGTRLTVL.

This clone was counted between two and nine times. The chain joins TRBV9 to TRBJ2-7; 10 nucleotides agree with TRBD2. Germline V CDR1 and CDR2: SGDLS, YYNGEE. The CDR3 contains 16 residues. V lost 4 bases, J lost 4 bases, and 11 bases stayed unmatched. CDR3 loop: CASSPSASGGRYEQYF. The CDR3 coding sequence is TGTGCCAGCAGCCCCTCTGCTAGCGGGGGAAGGTACGAGCAGTACTTC.

This chain links TRBV2 with TRBJ1-1; TRBD1 matches 8 bases. The CDR3 extends over 14 amino acids. The trim removed 6 bases at V and 5 bases at J, leaving 8 bases unmatched. Germline values: CDR1 SNHLY, CDR2 FYNNEI. This CDR3 is CASRWTGSATEAFF. Here the CDR3 DNA reads TGTGCCAGCAGATGGACAGGGTCGGCAACTGAAGCTTTCTTT.

The chain has TRBV6-6 and TRBJ1-2, with D possibly matching TRBD1 (6 bases). Germline V gene data show CDR1 as MNHNY and CDR2 as SVGAGI (reference sequence). The length of the CDR3 is 14 residues. Trimming stripped 0 bases from V and 5 bases from J, with 10 bases between. CDR3 sequence (DNA): TGTGCCAGCAGTTACTCGGCAGGGGCTTATGGCTACACCTTC. It specifies CASSYSAGAYGYTF.

The V and J genes are TRBV10-3 and TRBJ2-7; TRBD2 agrees at 8 bases. The CDR3 contains 17 residues. V shed 2 bases and J 2 bases; nucleotides not matched to a gene: 11. Germline lookup yields CDR1 ENHRY and CDR2 SYGVKD. The CDR3 is CAISEEAVAGPTYEQYF. In nucleotides, the CDR3 is TGTGCCATCAGTGAGGAGGCGGTAGCGGGACCCACCTACGAGCAGTACTTC.